The rows below give T cell receptor beta chains drawn from one sample of a study of STAT5B mutations in CD4+ large granular lymphocyte leukemia. Libraries were prepared by immunoSEQ multiplex PCR; TCRdb keeps only in-frame clonotypes and omits some of them. Counted here are some 33,000 clones, approximately 74% occurring once; the ten biggest clones make up 0.25% to 0.35%. Specimen: CD4+ T cells from blood buffy coats. The receptors shown here come from a human donor in good health. CDR3s include the opening cysteine and the closing phenylalanine or tryptophan. D genes are given only for firm matches. The size of a clone is reported for some rows only, either as once, few or many, or as a class for expanded clones.

D gene: .; V gene: TRBV7-2; clone size: .; J gene: TRBJ2-1; CDR3 DNA: TGTGCCAGCAGCCTGGCCGGGACGCAATGGACCAATGAGCAGTTCTTC; CDR3 protein: CASSLAGTQWTNEQFF
D gene: .; V gene: TRBV5-6; clone size: .; J gene: TRBJ2-7; CDR3 DNA: TGTGCCAGCAGCTTGTCATCGTCTTACGAGCAGTACTTC; CDR3 protein: CASSLSSSYEQYF
D gene: .; V gene: TRBV21-1; clone size: .; J gene: TRBJ2-1; CDR3 DNA: TGTGCCAGCAGCAAAGCAAAACCGGGACTACCTTCCCTCAATGAGCAGTTCTTC; CDR3 protein: CASSKAKPGLPSLNEQFF
D gene: TRBD1; V gene: TRBV4-1; clone size: few; J gene: TRBJ1-5; CDR3 DNA: TGCGCCAGCAGCCAAGAATTTTTGGCAGGGGGACCCGATAGCAATCAGCCCCAGCATTTT; CDR3 protein: CASSQEFLAGGPDSNQPQHF
D gene: TRBD1; V gene: TRBV10-3; clone size: .; J gene: TRBJ1-5; CDR3 DNA: TGTGCCATCAGTGAGTTGGGACAGGGAGGGCAGCCCCAGCATTTT; CDR3 protein: CAISELGQGGQPQHF
D gene: TRBD2; V gene: TRBV5-4; clone size: once; J gene: TRBJ2-1; CDR3 DNA: TGTGCCAGCAGCTCAGGGAGACTAGCGGGAGGCAATGAGCAGTTCTTC; CDR3 protein: CASSSGRLAGGNEQFF
D gene: .; V gene: TRBV5-8; clone size: .; J gene: TRBJ1-4; CDR3 DNA: TGTGCCAGCAGCTCTATGGGGGGGCTCTCTAATGAAAAACTGTTTTTT; CDR3 protein: CASSSMGGLSNEKLFF
D gene: TRBD1; V gene: TRBV6-1; clone size: .; J gene: TRBJ2-2; CDR3 DNA: TGTGCCAGCAGTGTGACAGGGCCGAACACCGGGGAGCTGTTTTTT; CDR3 protein: CASSVTGPNTGELFF
D gene: .; V gene: TRBV7-2; clone size: few; J gene: TRBJ2-3; CDR3 DNA: TGTGCCAGCAGCTTAGGTAGCACAGATACGCAGTATTTT; CDR3 protein: CASSLGSTDTQYF
D gene: .; V gene: TRBV25-1; clone size: .; J gene: TRBJ2-1; CDR3 DNA: TGTGCCAGCAGTGAATATCGGACGGGTCGGAATGAGCAGTTCTTC; CDR3 protein: CASSEYRTGRNEQFF
D gene: .; V gene: TRBV7-2; clone size: .; J gene: TRBJ2-7; CDR3 DNA: TGTGCCAGCAGCTTAGGACGGGAGAGATACGAGCAGTACTTC; CDR3 protein: CASSLGRERYEQYF
D gene: .; V gene: TRBV7-6; clone size: .; J gene: TRBJ2-2; CDR3 DNA: TGTGCCAGCAGCTTAGCGGGGGGGGCCCCGAACACCGGGGAGCTGTTTTTT; CDR3 protein: CASSLAGGAPNTGELFF
D gene: .; V gene: TRBV18; clone size: .; J gene: TRBJ1-1; CDR3 DNA: TGTGCCAGCTCACCAGGAACAGGGAGCGACACTGAAGCTTTCTTT; CDR3 protein: CASSPGTGSDTEAFF
D gene: .; V gene: TRBV2; clone size: .; J gene: TRBJ2-3; CDR3 DNA: TGTGCCAGCAGTGTCTCTTTGGCAGATACGCAGTATTTT; CDR3 protein: CASSVSLADTQYF
D gene: TRBD2; V gene: TRBV10-2; clone size: .; J gene: TRBJ2-5; CDR3 DNA: TGCGCCAGCAGTGAAGGGCGGGGGGTGAGCCAGTACTTC; CDR3 protein: CASSEGRGVSQYF
D gene: .; V gene: TRBV11-3; clone size: .; J gene: TRBJ2-3; CDR3 DNA: TGTGCCAGCAGCTTAGTACTAGTCCCAGATACGCAGTATTTT; CDR3 protein: CASSLVLVPDTQYF
D gene: TRBD2; V gene: TRBV5-1; clone size: .; J gene: TRBJ2-1; CDR3 DNA: TGCGCCAGCAGCTTGGATGGTAGCGGGAGGAGCTCCTACAATGAGCAGTTCTTC; CDR3 protein: CASSLDGSGRSSYNEQFF
D gene: .; V gene: TRBV4-1; clone size: .; J gene: TRBJ1-6; CDR3 DNA: TGCGCCAGCAGCCAAGGGGTCTTGGCAGGAAGGTTTTCACCCCTCCACTTT; CDR3 protein: CASSQGVLAGRFSPLHF
D gene: .; V gene: TRBV6-6; clone size: few; J gene: TRBJ1-1; CDR3 DNA: TGTGCCAGCAGGGGCCGGGAAAACACTGAAGCTTTCTTT; CDR3 protein: CASRGRENTEAFF
D gene: .; V gene: TRBV19; clone size: .; J gene: TRBJ1-4; CDR3 DNA: TGTGCCAGTAGTTCTCGGGGGGTGGCTAATGAAAAACTGTTTTTT; CDR3 protein: CASSSRGVANEKLFF
D gene: .; V gene: TRBV18; clone size: .; J gene: TRBJ2-3; CDR3 DNA: TGTGCCAGCTCACCGACAGGAGATACGCAGTATTTT; CDR3 protein: CASSPTGDTQYF
D gene: TRBD2; V gene: TRBV30; clone size: .; J gene: TRBJ2-7; CDR3 DNA: TGTGCCTGGAGTAGAGCCGGGGGGGTCTCCTACGAGCAGTACTTC; CDR3 protein: CAWSRAGGVSYEQYF
D gene: TRBD2; V gene: TRBV19; clone size: .; J gene: TRBJ2-7; CDR3 DNA: TGTGCCAGTAGGCCTACTAGCGCCTACGAGCAGTACTTC; CDR3 protein: CASRPTSAYEQYF
D gene: .; V gene: TRBV27; clone size: .; J gene: TRBJ2-2; CDR3 DNA: TGTGCCAGCACCCCAACGGCCGCGGTGCGGGAGAACACCGGGGAGCTGTTTTTT; CDR3 protein: CASTPTAAVRENTGELFF
D gene: .; V gene: TRBV7-8; clone size: .; J gene: TRBJ1-3; CDR3 DNA: TGTGCCAGCAGCTTGGGCTACAGGGAATCTGGAAACACCATATATTTT; CDR3 protein: CASSLGYRESGNTIYF
D gene: TRBD2; V gene: TRBV19; clone size: .; J gene: TRBJ2-5; CDR3 DNA: TGTGCCAGTAAGCGAAGCGGGGATGTGGAGACCCAGTACTTC; CDR3 protein: CASKRSGDVETQYF
D gene: .; V gene: TRBV7-2; clone size: .; J gene: TRBJ1-1; CDR3 DNA: TGTGCCACCCGATATACAGGGAACACTGAAGCTTTCTTT; CDR3 protein: CATRYTGNTEAFF
D gene: .; V gene: TRBV4-3; clone size: .; J gene: TRBJ1-1; CDR3 DNA: TGCGCCAGCAGCCAAGGGTTCACGGGGGGCGTTTTGTCGGTCACTGAAGCTTTCTTT; CDR3 protein: CASSQGFTGGVLSVTEAFF
D gene: .; V gene: TRBV11-2; clone size: .; J gene: TRBJ1-2; CDR3 DNA: TGTGCCAGCAGCTTAGACCGTCTGGTAGGCTACACCTTC; CDR3 protein: CASSLDRLVGYTF
D gene: .; V gene: TRBV6-1; clone size: .; J gene: TRBJ1-2; CDR3 DNA: TGTGCCAGCAGGCTGGGGGGCGGTAATGGCTACACCTTC; CDR3 protein: CASRLGGGNGYTF
D gene: .; V gene: TRBV5-1; clone size: .; J gene: TRBJ1-4; CDR3 DNA: TGCGCCAGCAGCTCTGGACAGACATCAACTAATGAAAAACTGTTTTTT; CDR3 protein: CASSSGQTSTNEKLFF
D gene: TRBD2; V gene: TRBV7-2; clone size: .; J gene: TRBJ2-1; CDR3 DNA: TGTGCCAGCAACCTAGAGGGGGCGGGAGGGTATAATGAGCAGTTCTTC; CDR3 protein: CASNLEGAGGYNEQFF
D gene: .; V gene: TRBV7-2; clone size: .; J gene: TRBJ2-5; CDR3 DNA: TGTGCCAGCAGCTCCCAAGGGGGAGGGCAAGAGACCCAGTACTTC; CDR3 protein: CASSSQGGGQETQYF
D gene: .; V gene: TRBV20-1; clone size: few; J gene: TRBJ2-3; CDR3 DNA: TGCAGTGCCAGCGGACGGGATACGCAGTATTTT; CDR3 protein: CSASGRDTQYF
D gene: TRBD2; V gene: TRBV7-2; clone size: .; J gene: TRBJ2-5; CDR3 DNA: TGTGCCAGCAGACAAGGACTAGCCACAGAGACCCAGTACTTC; CDR3 protein: CASRQGLATETQYF
D gene: .; V gene: TRBV10-3; clone size: once; J gene: TRBJ2-7; CDR3 DNA: TGTGCCATCAGTTTAGGGAAGGGCCTTAACTACGAGCAGTACTTC; CDR3 protein: CAISLGKGLNYEQYF
D gene: TRBD1; V gene: TRBV5-1; clone size: .; J gene: TRBJ1-4; CDR3 DNA: TGCGCCAGCAGCATGGGCCGACAGGGGAATGAAAAACTGTTTTTT; CDR3 protein: CASSMGRQGNEKLFF
D gene: .; V gene: TRBV4-2; clone size: .; J gene: TRBJ1-2; CDR3 DNA: TGTGCCAGCAGCCAAGACTTTGGGAGCTATGGCTACACCTTC; CDR3 protein: CASSQDFGSYGYTF
D gene: .; V gene: TRBV2; clone size: .; J gene: TRBJ2-3; CDR3 DNA: TGTGCCAGCAGTACCAGCGGAGTGGGCACAGATACGCAGTATTTT; CDR3 protein: CASSTSGVGTDTQYF
D gene: TRBD1; V gene: TRBV5-1; clone size: .; J gene: TRBJ2-1; CDR3 DNA: TGCGCCAGCAGCGACCCGGGACAGGGGGCACCCGAGCAGTTCTTC; CDR3 protein: CASSDPGQGAPEQFF
D gene: .; V gene: TRBV11-3; clone size: .; J gene: TRBJ1-4; CDR3 DNA: TGTGCCAGCAGCTCCGGACCCCCGGGGGCTGAAAAACTGTTTTTT; CDR3 protein: CASSSGPPGAEKLFF
D gene: .; V gene: TRBV19; clone size: .; J gene: TRBJ1-2; CDR3 DNA: TGTGCCAGTAGTATAGTGCAGGGCAACTATGGCTACACCTTC; CDR3 protein: CASSIVQGNYGYTF
D gene: .; V gene: TRBV7-6; clone size: .; J gene: TRBJ2-7; CDR3 DNA: TGTGCCAGCAGCTCAGGGGAAGGGGGAGGATACTACGAGCAGTACTTC; CDR3 protein: CASSSGEGGGYYEQYF
D gene: .; V gene: TRBV9; clone size: once; J gene: TRBJ2-2; CDR3 DNA: TGTGCCAGCAGCGTAAAACGGGGCGCTAGTACAACCGGGGAGCTGTTTTTT; CDR3 protein: CASSVKRGASTTGELFF
D gene: TRBD2; V gene: TRBV19; clone size: .; J gene: TRBJ2-2; CDR3 DNA: TGTGCCACCAGTATAGCTGGACTAGCCGGGGAGCTGTTTTTT; CDR3 protein: CATSIAGLAGELFF
D gene: TRBD1; V gene: TRBV5-1; clone size: .; J gene: TRBJ1-2; CDR3 DNA: TGCGCCAGCAGCGTGGACAGGGTCAACTATGGCTACACCTTC; CDR3 protein: CASSVDRVNYGYTF
D gene: TRBD1; V gene: TRBV29-1; clone size: .; J gene: TRBJ1-4; CDR3 DNA: TGCAGCGTTGTCCTGACAGGGGGCCTTGAAAAACTGTTTTTT; CDR3 protein: CSVVLTGGLEKLFF
D gene: .; V gene: TRBV7-2; clone size: .; J gene: TRBJ2-7; CDR3 DNA: TGTGCCAGCAGCTTAGCAGGCAGAACCTACGAGCAGTACTTC; CDR3 protein: CASSLAGRTYEQYF
D gene: TRBD1; V gene: TRBV19; clone size: .; J gene: TRBJ2-3; CDR3 DNA: TGTGCCAGTAGTACCCCGGGACAGGGGGCGCGCGATACGCAGTATTTT; CDR3 protein: CASSTPGQGARDTQYF
D gene: .; V gene: TRBV25-1; clone size: few; J gene: TRBJ1-1; CDR3 DNA: TGTGCCAGCAGTGTGTGGGGGCAAACTGAAGCTTTCTTT; CDR3 protein: CASSVWGQTEAFF
D gene: .; V gene: TRBV29-1; clone size: few; J gene: TRBJ1-5; CDR3 DNA: TGCAGCGTTGCTTGGGGATCTGATCAGCCCCAGCATTTT; CDR3 protein: CSVAWGSDQPQHF